A single sample is the source of the 14 T cell receptor beta chains below, sequenced in a study of blood T cell repertoires in COVID-19. Repertoires were generated with immunoSEQ multiplex PCR, while TCRdb's copy carries only in-frame clones and drops some. The table shows approximately 82,000 clones, with almost 85% occurring only once. Source material: peripheral blood. These TCRs come from a man aged 50-60 years with active or convalescent COVID-19.

The gene calls are TRBV30 and TRBJ2-3; D might be TRBD2 (5 bases). Germline V gives CDR1 GTSNPN, CDR2 SVGIG (reference sequence). The CDR3 is made up of 17 amino acids. V dropped 0 bases and J dropped 2 bases, with 18 bases sitting between them. Here the CDR3 reads CAWSVSTLGLATDTQYF. The CDR3 DNA reads as TGTGCCTGGAGTGTATCTACCCTTGGGCTAGCCACAGATACGCAGTATTTT. The full variable domain, in which reference TRBV30 and TRBJ2-3 provide the parts outside the CDR3, is SQTIHQWPATLVQPVGSPLSLECTVEGTSNPNLYWYRQAAGRGLQLLFYSVGIGQISSEVPQNLSASRPQDRQFILSSKKLLLSDSGFYLCAWSVSTLGLATDTQYFGPGTRLTVL.

This clone was seen once. The chain joins TRBV28 to TRBJ2-7; 9 positions match TRBD2. Germline V gene sequence: CDR1 MDHEN, CDR2 SYDVKM. V dropped 5 bases and J dropped 1; count of bases not matched to a gene: 3. The CDR3 totals 14 residues. The CDR3 DNA reads TGTGCCAGCAGTAGCGGGGGGTATTCCTACGAGCAGTACGTC. This translates into CASSSGGYSYEQYV.

The chain has TRBV29-1 and TRBJ2-3; 7 positions match TRBD1. CDR1 is SQVTM, CDR2 ANQGSEA, per germline. This CDR3 has 15 amino acids. The junction had 9 bases not matched to a gene; V was cut back by 6 bases and J by 0 bases. CDR3 sequence: CSVTAGTASTDTQYF. In DNA form, the CDR3 reads TGCAGCGTCACCGCCGGGACAGCTAGCACAGATACGCAGTATTTT.

The rearrangement joins TRBV27 to TRBJ2-1; D call uncertain. The V end lost 2 bases, the J end lost 8 bases, and 10 bases lay between the germline ends. CDR1 MNHEY and CDR2 SMNVEV come from the germline V gene (reference sequence). This CDR3 is 13 amino acids long. The CDR3 sequence is CASSLTQVHEQFF. CDR3 nucleotides: TGTGCCAGCAGTTTAACTCAGGTCCATGAGCAGTTCTTC.

This chain connects TRBV18 to TRBJ2-3; D remains unclear. Germline CDR1 reads KGHSH; CDR2 reads LQKENI. This CDR3 spans 14 amino acids. Trimming took off 3 bases at V and 1 base at J, with 8 bases between the two ends. For the CDR3, the DNA is TGTGCCAGCTCACCGTTCTTCCGCACAGATACGCAGTATTTT. Amino acids: CASSPFFRTDTQYF.

The rearrangement links TRBV19 to TRBJ2-4; D unresolved. This CDR3 contains 15 residues. Germline V lookup: CDR1 LNHDA, CDR2 SQIVND (reference sequence). Between the trimmed V and J ends, which lost 7 bases and 1 base, there was a span of 14 bases. CDR3 DNA sequence: TGTGCCAGTACCACAACCGCCGGGGCCAAAAACATTCAGTACTTC. Translating gives CASTTTAGAKNIQYF.

The rearrangement joins TRBV6-1 to TRBJ2-7; no firm D call. Germline CDR1 is MNHNS and CDR2 is SASEGT. The ends were cut back, 1 base at V and 1 base at J, with 5 bases in the middle. The CDR3 runs to 13 residues. CDR3 DNA sequence: TGTGCCAGCAGTGAAGTCGGTTCCTACGAGCAGTACGTC. As protein: CASSEVGSYEQYV.

The J gene is TRBJ2-2, the V gene TRBV24-1; no firm D call. This CDR3 spans 15 amino acids. Trimming cost V 3 bases and J 0 bases, with 7 bases left between them. In germline, CDR1 is KGHDR, CDR2 SFDVKD. CDR3 bases: TGTGCCACCAGTGATGGCTCCGCGAACACCGGGGAGCTGTTTTTT. It is translated as CATSDGSANTGELFF.

The genes are TRBV2 and TRBJ2-3; D gene uncertain. The germline V gene encodes CDR1 SNHLY and CDR2 FYNNEI. The CDR3 contains 15 residues. V lost 6 bases, J lost 3 bases, and 16 bases lay in between. The DNA of the CDR3 is TGTGCCAGCAGGACAAGAGTAACAGATACAGATACGCAGTATTTT. It translates to CASRTRVTDTDTQYF. The entire variable domain, with the rest obtained from reference TRBV2 and TRBJ2-3, is as follows: EPEVTQTPSHQVTQMGQEVILRCVPISNHLYFYWYRQILGQKVEFLVSFYNNEISEKSEIFDDQFSVERPDGSNFTLKIRSTKLEDSAMYFCASRTRVTDTDTQYFGPGTRLTVL.

The chain combines TRBV7-2 with TRBJ2-3; TRBD1 agrees at 10 bases. Germline CDR1 and CDR2: SGHTA and FQGNSA. With V trimmed by 5 bases and J by 1 base, 6 bases remained unmatched. This CDR3 comprises 16 residues. CDR3 coding DNA: TGTGCCAGCAGCCTTGCCGGGACAGGGGGCACAGATACGCAGTATTTT. Translation gives CASSLAGTGGTDTQYF.

The chain is built from TRBV28 and TRBJ1-1, with no clear D. The length of the CDR3 is 13 residues. Germline assignment: CDR1 MDHEN and CDR2 SYDVKM. The V end lost 8 bases, the J end lost 1 base, and 11 bases lay between the germline ends. The CDR3 protein is CASGLPGNTEAFF. The CDR3 region has the DNA TGTGCCAGCGGATTACCAGGGAACACTGAAGCTTTCTTT.

This clone was seen a single time. The CDR3 region is CASSFPSTADSEKLFF. For the CDR3, the DNA is TGTGCCAGCAGTTTTCCCTCGACAGCCGATAGTGAAAAACTGTTTTTT. The rearrangement joins TRBV6-6 to TRBJ1-4; tentatively, D is TRBD1 (5 bases). This CDR3 region has 16 residues. The ends were cut back, 4 bases at V and 7 bases at J, with 19 bases in the middle. Per germline, CDR1 MNHNY and CDR2 SVGAGI (reference sequence).

This chain links TRBV27 with TRBJ2-7; 7 bases are a match to TRBD1. This CDR3 has 14 amino acids. Germline V gene data show CDR1 as MNHEY and CDR2 as SMNVEV (reference sequence). Germline trimming cut 6 bases from V and 3 bases from J; bases unmatched to any gene: 8. CDR3 residues: CASRPGQAFYEQYF. The CDR3 nucleotides are TGTGCCAGCAGGCCTGGACAGGCGTTCTACGAGCAGTACTTC.

This clone was seen a handful of times. The chain joins TRBV5-1 to TRBJ2-5, with 11 bases that match TRBD1. J was trimmed by 2 bases and V by 4 bases; bases with no gene match: 4. The CDR3 length is 15 residues. CDR1 is SGHRS, CDR2 YFSETQ, per germline. DNA of the CDR3: TGCGCCAGCAGCACCGGGACAGGGGGACAAGAGACCCAGTACTTC. It encodes CASSTGTGGQETQYF.